Below are 30 T cell receptor beta chains sequenced from a single sample in a study of memory CD4+ T cells and cytomegalovirus serostatus. Single viable CD3+CD4+CD8-CD45RO+ cells were sorted as the memory CD4+ T cells. Method: immunoSEQ multiplex PCR; TCRdb's copy keeps in-frame clones and lacks some. The table lists 45,000 to 60,000 clones, 80% to 85% of them singletons, with roughly 1.5% in the top ten. Sequences were obtained from memory CD4+ T cells from blood. These receptors were taken from an adult in good health and CMV-seropositive.

About this clone itself: Within the sample, other DNA sequences also encode this same CDR3. This chain links TRBV4-2 with TRBJ2-7; perhaps TRBD1 as D (5 bases). V lost 1 base to trimming and J lost 2 bases, with 6 bases between them. Germline CDR1 LGHNA, CDR2 YNFKEQ. The CDR3 loop spans 13 amino acids. The CDR3 protein is CASSQVGAYEQYF. For the CDR3, the DNA is TGTGCCAGCAGCCAAGTAGGGGCCTACGAGCAGTACTTC.

This chain joins TRBV9 and TRBJ2-3; 12 bases line up with TRBD2. Per germline, CDR1 SGDLS and CDR2 YYNGEE. The CDR3 extends over 16 amino acids. V lost 3 bases and J lost 4; bases outside the gene matches: 6. The CDR3 DNA reads TGTGCCAGCAGCGGGGAGTGGACTAGCGGGGCAGATACGCAGTATTTT. Translating gives CASSGEWTSGADTQYF.

The chain joins TRBV2 to TRBJ2-3, with D possibly TRBD2 on 6 matching bases. Germline CDR1 SNHLY, CDR2 FYNNEI. CDR3 length equals 12 residues. The V end lost 9 bases, the J end lost 1 base, and 8 bases lay between the germline ends. Written as DNA, the CDR3 is TGTGCCAGTTCGGGAGGCACAGATACGCAGTATTTT. It translates to CASSGGTDTQYF.

This chain uses TRBV5-4 with TRBJ2-3; tentatively, D is TRBD1 (5 bases). Germline CDR1 and CDR2: SGHNT and YYREEE (reference sequence). The CDR3 is made up of 16 amino acids. The V and J ends lost 4 bases and 7 bases respectively, with 22 bases between them. CDR3 coding DNA: TGTGCCAGCAGCACCGACAGTGGGGTCCGAATGAATACGCAGTATTTT. This gives the protein CASSTDSGVRMNTQYF.

The table lists this clone with a count of one. CDR3: CASSPRLAGGTDTQYF. In DNA form, the CDR3 reads TGTGCCAGCAGTCCGAGACTAGCGGGTGGCACAGATACGCAGTATTTT. The V and J genes are TRBV7-6 and TRBJ2-3, with 10 bases lining up with TRBD2. V was clipped by 6 bases and J by 1 base; unmatched bases: 7. The germline gives CDR1 SGHVS, CDR2 FNYEAQ. The CDR3 sequence is 16 residues long.

The V call is TRBV28, the J call TRBJ1-1, with 8 nucleotides matching TRBD1. The CDR3 sequence is 15 residues long. In germline, CDR1 is MDHEN, CDR2 SYDVKM. V shed 5 bases, J shed 3 bases, and the junction held 8 bases outside the gene matches. CDR3 loop: CASSRWTGKDTEAFF. The CDR3 coding sequence is TGTGCCAGCAGTAGGTGGACAGGGAAGGACACTGAAGCTTTCTTT.

The gene calls are TRBV5-1 and TRBJ2-1; D is undetermined. This CDR3 contains 14 residues. Germline CDR1 and CDR2: SGHRS and YFSETQ. V gave up 4 bases and J gave up 6 bases, with 14 bases separating them. CDR3 DNA: TGCGCCAGCAGCCCACCACATCCCTCCAATGAGCAGTTCTTC. As protein: CASSPPHPSNEQFF.

The V gene is TRBV11-2, the J gene TRBJ2-4, with D maybe TRBD2 (5 bases). Trimming took off 5 bases at V and 7 bases at J, with 12 bases between the two ends. This CDR3 spans 13 amino acids. From germline, CDR1 is SGHAT and CDR2 FQNNGV. Written as DNA, the CDR3 is TGTGCCAGCAGCACAGCGGTTCGGAACATTCAGTACTTC. This gives the protein CASSTAVRNIQYF.

The gene calls are TRBV30 and TRBJ1-2; 8 bases fit TRBD1. Germline CDR1 reads GTSNPN; CDR2 reads SVGIG (reference sequence). Trimming cost V 3 bases and J 4 bases; bases outside gene matches: 10. This CDR3 has 15 amino acids. The CDR3 here is CAWRRTGIGGYGYTF. CDR3 sequence (DNA): TGTGCCTGGAGACGGACAGGGATCGGCGGCTATGGCTACACCTTC. The variable domain in full, with the rest retrieved from reference TRBV30 and TRBJ1-2, is SQTIHQWPATLVQPVGSPLSLECTVEGTSNPNLYWYRQAAGRGLQLLFYSVGIGQISSEVPQNLSASRPQDRQFILSSKKLLLSDSGFYLCAWRRTGIGGYGYTFGSGTRLTVV.

V gene TRBV7-2 combines with J gene TRBJ1-5, with 7 bases aligning to TRBD1. V was clipped by 2 bases and J by 2 bases; unmatched bases: 3. Germline V lookup: CDR1 SGHTA, CDR2 FQGNSA. This CDR3 is built from 15 residues. CDR3 amino acids: CASSLRQGRNQPQHF. Written as DNA, the CDR3 is TGTGCCAGCAGCTTACGACAGGGTCGCAATCAGCCCCAGCATTTT.

This clone has just a few counts. The chain links TRBV6-5 to TRBJ2-1, with a weak D call TRBD2 (6 bases). The CDR3 is 15 residues long. Germline CDR1 reads MNHEY; CDR2 reads SVGAGI. V gave up 0 bases and J gave up 3 bases, with 9 bases separating them. CDR3 sequence: CASSYSRGDYNEQFF. CDR3 nucleotides: TGTGCCAGCAGTTACTCGCGCGGGGACTACAATGAGCAGTTCTTC.

The rearrangement links TRBV7-2 to TRBJ2-7; 13 bases line up with TRBD2. The CDR3 totals 16 residues. Germline V gene sequence: CDR1 SGHTA, CDR2 FQGNSA. The J segment lost 3 bases and the V segment lost 4 bases, leaving 6 bases of the junction unmatched. CDR3 nucleotide sequence: TGTGCCAGCAGCTCTACTAGCGGGGGGGGACTCTACGAGCAGTACTTC. Its protein product is CASSSTSGGGLYEQYF.

This clone was seen a single time. The rearrangement links TRBV28 to TRBJ2-1, with 13 bases lining up with TRBD2. V was clipped by 2 bases and J by 7 bases; unmatched bases: 8. The CDR3 is made up of 17 amino acids. Germline values: CDR1 MDHEN, CDR2 SYDVKM. Here the CDR3 reads CASSLGLAGAIQNEQFF. The CDR3 DNA is TGTGCCAGCAGTTTAGGACTAGCGGGAGCAATACAGAATGAGCAGTTCTTC.

V and J are TRBV5-8 and TRBJ2-3; 8 bases are shared with TRBD1. The V and J ends lost 0 bases and 1 base, in that order; junction bases with no gene match: 4. From germline, CDR1 is SGHTS and CDR2 YDEGEE. The CDR3 runs to 16 residues. The CDR3 sequence is CASSLGQGPRTDTQYF. For the CDR3, the DNA is TGTGCCAGCAGCTTGGGACAGGGGCCCCGCACAGATACGCAGTATTTT.

CDR3 coding DNA: TGTGCCAGCAGCTTGCGGCGGAGAGCGGGCACAGATACGCAGTATTTT. As protein: CASSLRRRAGTDTQYF. This chain joins TRBV5-6 and TRBJ2-3, with D possibly matching TRBD2 (5 bases). Germline V lookup: CDR1 SGHDT, CDR2 YYEEEE. V was shortened by 1 base and J by 1 base, with 13 bases between the two germline ends. The CDR3 sequence is 16 residues long.

This rearrangement joins TRBV5-6 to TRBJ1-5; a possible D gene is TRBD1 (5 bases). CDR3 size: 14 residues. Trimming shortened V by 1 base and J by 7 bases, and 12 bases separated the two germline ends. CDR1 is SGHDT, CDR2 YYEEEE, per germline. As DNA, the CDR3 is TGTGCCAGCAGCTTGATGGGGGTGGGCCAGCCCCAGCATTTT. Protein: CASSLMGVGQPQHF.

This clone was seen a single time. The rearrangement joins TRBV30 to TRBJ1-2; D unclear. Trimming shortened V by 2 bases and J by 8 bases, and 12 bases separated the two germline ends. Looked up from germline, CDR1 is GTSNPN and CDR2 is SVGIG (reference sequence). CDR3 length: 12 amino acids. In DNA, the CDR3 is TGTGCCTGGAGTATTGGCCCGGGGGGCTACACCTTC. Translation: CAWSIGPGGYTF.

This chain joins TRBV30 and TRBJ1-3, with D possibly matching TRBD1 (5 bases). The CDR3 contains 14 residues. V lost 3 bases, J lost 3 bases, and 12 bases lay in between. Germline V lookup: CDR1 GTSNPN, CDR2 SVGIG (reference sequence). Here the CDR3 reads CAWRGPGGGNTIYF. The CDR3 nucleotides read TGTGCCTGGAGGGGACCCGGAGGTGGAAACACCATATATTTT.

This sequence joins TRBV30 and TRBJ1-1; perhaps TRBD1 as D (6 bases). CDR1 and CDR2 from the germline V gene are GTSNPN and SVGIG (reference sequence). The CDR3 runs 15 residues. The V end lost 5 bases, the J end lost 0 bases, and 16 bases lay between the germline ends. The CDR3 DNA reads as TGTGCCTGGTGGGGGGGGGCCTACATGAACACTGAAGCTTTCTTT. The encoded protein is CAWWGGAYMNTEAFF.

This chain uses TRBV7-2 with TRBJ2-3; D not resolved. This CDR3 contains 13 residues. Trimming stripped 5 bases from V and 3 bases from J, with 9 bases between. Germline V gives CDR1 SGHTA, CDR2 FQGNSA. In DNA form, the CDR3 reads TGTGCCAGCAGCGACTGGAGTACAGATACGCAGTATTTT. Its translation: CASSDWSTDTQYF.

The gene calls are TRBV7-3 and TRBJ1-2; maybe TRBD1 (6 bases). CDR1 SGHTA and CDR2 FQGTGA come from the germline V gene. Trimming shortened V by 0 bases and J by 6 bases, and 8 bases separated the two germline ends. The CDR3 covers 13 residues. The CDR3 bases are TGTGCCAGCAGCTTAACAAAGGGGGATGGCTACACCTTC. This codes for CASSLTKGDGYTF.

The chain employs TRBV27 and TRBJ1-2; no clear D. V was clipped by 2 bases and J by 0 bases, with 7 bases between them. The CDR3 sequence is 14 residues long. Germline lookup yields CDR1 MNHEY and CDR2 SMNVEV (reference sequence). The CDR3 DNA is TGTGCCAGCAGTTTAGCTGGGGCTAACTATGGCTACACCTTC. Translated, it gives CASSLAGANYGYTF.

This chain connects TRBV23-1 to TRBJ1-2; the D is unclear. TRBV23-1 is recorded as an ORF, its role being uncertain. The CDR3 contains 15 residues. Trimming cost V 7 bases and J 0 bases, with 15 bases left between them. The CDR3 DNA sequence: TGCGCCAGCATCCACCGGTGGACTACTAACTATGGCTACACCTTC. It is translated as CASIHRWTTNYGYTF.

This chain joins TRBV27 and TRBJ2-1; 7 nucleotides agree with TRBD1. Germline V gene sequence: CDR1 MNHEY, CDR2 SMNVEV (reference sequence). J was trimmed by 8 bases and V by 5 bases; bases with no gene match: 9. This CDR3 region has 14 residues. CDR3 DNA: TGTGCCAGCAGTAAGGGGGCAGGGTGGCATGAGCAGTTCTTC. Translation gives CASSKGAGWHEQFF.

The chain is built from TRBV11-2 and TRBJ1-6, with D uncertain. CDR3 length: 16 amino acids. Germline assignment: CDR1 SGHAT and CDR2 FQNNGV. Trimming left V 2 bases short and J 10 bases short, with 18 bases between. CDR3 nucleotides: TGTGCCAGCAGCTTAAGCGTCGGGCAGATCTACTCACCCCTCCACTTT. Translated, it gives CASSLSVGQIYSPLHF.

The chain links TRBV27 to TRBJ2-5, with unresolved D. CDR3 length equals 13 residues. Trimming took 6 bases from V and 2 from J, leaving 10 bases between them. CDR1 and CDR2 (germline): MNHEY, SMNVEV (reference sequence). CDR3 protein: CASRGRVQETQYF. As DNA, the CDR3 is TGTGCCAGCAGGGGCCGAGTTCAAGAGACCCAGTACTTC.

The CDR3 nucleotides are TGTGCCAGTAAGCCCTTCGTGGGGGATCGTGGTCTAAACACCATATATTTT. Translating it yields CASKPFVGDRGLNTIYF. The chain employs TRBV19 and TRBJ1-3; D may be TRBD1 (5 bases). The CDR3 contains 17 residues. The germline gives CDR1 LNHDA, CDR2 SQIVND (reference sequence). The V end lost 7 bases, the J end lost 6 bases, and 25 bases lay between the germline ends.

The rearrangement uses TRBV9 and TRBJ2-5; 8 bases align to TRBD1. The length of the CDR3 is 13 residues. The ends lost 3 bases at V and 4 bases at J; junction bases unmatched: 2. The germline V gene has CDR1 SGDLS and CDR2 YYNGEE. The chain's CDR3 is CASSAGQGETQYF. For the CDR3, the DNA is TGTGCCAGCAGCGCCGGACAGGGAGAGACCCAGTACTTC.

V and J are TRBV6-1 and TRBJ2-7, with D unclear. This CDR3 spans 14 amino acids. The V and J ends lost 2 bases and 2 bases respectively, with 10 bases between them. The germline gives CDR1 MNHNS, CDR2 SASEGT. The CDR3 nucleotides are TGTGCCAGCAGTGAACTCGGCTATACCTACGAGCAGTACTTC. Translated: CASSELGYTYEQYF.

The J gene is TRBJ2-3, the V gene TRBV2; either TRBD1 or TRBD2 may supply D (5 bases each). The CDR3 covers 14 residues. Germline values: CDR1 SNHLY, CDR2 FYNNEI. The V gene lost 6 bases and the J gene lost 1 base, with 11 bases spanning the gap. CDR3 residues: CASSRGGGTDTQYF. The CDR3 nucleotides are TGTGCCAGCAGCCGGGGCGGAGGCACAGATACGCAGTATTTT.